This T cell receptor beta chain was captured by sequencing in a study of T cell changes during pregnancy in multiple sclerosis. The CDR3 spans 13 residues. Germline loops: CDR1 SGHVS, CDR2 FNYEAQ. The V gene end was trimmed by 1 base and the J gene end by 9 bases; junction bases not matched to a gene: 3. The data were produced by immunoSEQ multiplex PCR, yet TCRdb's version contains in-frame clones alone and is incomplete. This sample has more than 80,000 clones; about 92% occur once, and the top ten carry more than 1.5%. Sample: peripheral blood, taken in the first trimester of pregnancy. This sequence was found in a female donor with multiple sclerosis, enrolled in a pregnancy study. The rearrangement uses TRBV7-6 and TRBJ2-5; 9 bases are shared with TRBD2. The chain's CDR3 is CASSLGTSDPQYF. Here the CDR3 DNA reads TGTGCCAGCAGCTTAGGGACTAGCGATCCCCAGTACTTC.